One sample yielded the 30 T cell receptor beta chains listed below, sequenced in a study of T cell repertoires in cytomegalovirus infection. No antigen has been identified for these receptors. TCRdb reprocessed the reads with MiXCR, giving one entry per CDR3 protein. The profile shows some 480,000 distinct CDR3 sequences, 30% to 40% of them singletons. The sample in question was cultured PBMCs, obtained from culture after CMV antigen stimulation. The receptors shown here come from a human donor in good health (CMV status not recorded). Some clones in this sample may be carry-over from other donors' samples.

This chain's CDR3 is CASSSRTYNSPLHF. The CDR3 nucleotides read TGTGCCAGCAGCTCGCGGACTTATAATTCACCCCTCCACTTT. This chain links TRBV11-2 with TRBJ1-6, with D hard to call. V lost 4 bases to trimming and J lost 4 bases, with 8 bases between them. Germline V gene sequence: CDR1 SGHAT, CDR2 FQNNGV. The CDR3 consists of 14 residues.

This clonotype was observed at least ten times. The CDR3 DNA sequence: TGTGCCAGCAGCCCTCTAGCGGGAGCGATGAGGAATGAGCAGTTCTTC. Its protein product is CASSPLAGAMRNEQFF. The chain joins TRBV7-9 to TRBJ2-1; 10 nucleotides line up with TRBD2. The J segment lost 7 bases and the V segment lost 5 bases, leaving 11 bases of the junction unmatched. The CDR3 sequence is 16 residues long. Germline CDR1 is SEHNR and CDR2 is FQNEAQ (reference sequence).

Note on this clonotype: One junction end does not reproduce the germline sequence, and a read error may be involved. This chain joins TRBV18 and TRBJ2-1, with TRBD1 identical over 7 bases. The germline V gene encodes CDR1 KGHSH and CDR2 LQKENI. CDR3 length equals 20 residues. The CDR3 spells CASSSPGQPTPFVNYNEQFF. DNA of the CDR3: TGTGCCAGCTCATCACCGGGACAGCCGACACCCTTCGTTAATTACAATGAGCAGTTCTTC.

The rearrangement uses TRBV7-8 and TRBJ2-5; 11 bases are a match to TRBD2. J was trimmed by 3 bases and V by 3 bases; bases with no gene match: 3. The CDR3 extends over 15 amino acids. Per germline, CDR1 SGHVS and CDR2 FQNEAQ. The CDR3 coding sequence is TGTGCCAGCAGCTTGGAACTAGCGGGAGAAGAGACCCAGTACTTC. It encodes CASSLELAGEETQYF.

The chain employs TRBV5-5 and TRBJ1-6, with D possibly TRBD1 on 5 matching bases. Trimming shortened V by 4 bases and J by 7 bases, and 15 bases separated the two germline ends. Germline V gives CDR1 SGHKS, CDR2 YYEKEE (reference sequence). The CDR3 has 15 residues. The CDR3: CASSGAGSGNSPLHF. The CDR3 DNA reads as TGTGCCAGCAGCGGGGCTGGGAGCGGCAATTCACCCCTCCACTTT. The whole variable domain, remainder taken from reference TRBV5-5 and TRBJ1-6, is DAGVTQSPTHLIKTRGQQVTLRCSPISGHKSVSWYQQVLGQGPQFIFQYYEKEERGRGNFPDRFSARQFPNYSSELNVNALLLGDSALYLCASSGAGSGNSPLHFGNGTRLTVT.

This chain uses TRBV7-2 with TRBJ1-2, with D possibly being TRBD1 (6 bases). There are 14 residues in the CDR3. Looked up from germline, CDR1 is SGHTA and CDR2 is FQGNSA. V was trimmed by 4 bases and J by 4 bases, leaving 13 bases between them. The CDR3 DNA reads as TGTGCCAGCAGCTACCCGGACAGAATCTATGGCTACACCTTC. This sequence encodes CASSYPDRIYGYTF.

At least ten counts were recorded for this clonotype. V and J are TRBV7-9 and TRBJ1-1; no reliable D call. Germline CDR1 SEHNR, CDR2 FQNEAQ (reference sequence). CDR3 length equals 12 residues. V lost 0 bases, J lost 7 bases, and 6 bases lay in between. The CDR3 loop reads CASSLAGDEAFF. The CDR3 DNA follows: TGTGCCAGCAGCTTAGCTGGTGATGAAGCTTTCTTT.

This clonotype was seen many times. The CDR3 region is CASSKQGAEIFYGYTF. The CDR3 DNA reads TGTGCCAGCAGTAAACAGGGGGCAGAGATATTCTATGGCTACACCTTC. This sequence joins TRBV7-8 and TRBJ1-2; 9 bases line up with TRBD1. Looked up from germline, CDR1 is SGHVS and CDR2 is FQNEAQ. V was pared by 6 bases and J by 4 bases, with 12 bases of the junction left unmatched. The CDR3 covers 16 residues.

This clonotype has only one observation. The chain couples TRBV30 to TRBJ2-3; D is undetermined. Germline V gene data show CDR1 as GTSNPN and CDR2 as SVGIG (reference sequence). V gave up 0 bases and J gave up 4 bases, with 14 bases separating them. This CDR3 is 15 amino acids long. Written as DNA, the CDR3 is TGTGCCTGGAGTGTACAGCTGGGTGGGGCAGATACGCAGTATTTT. Translation gives CAWSVQLGGADTQYF.

This clonotype was detected once. This chain uses TRBV28 with TRBJ1-5; D is uncertain. The V gene's germline CDR1 is MDHEN and CDR2 SYDVKM. Trimming took 5 bases from V and 1 from J, leaving 12 bases between them. CDR3 length equals 15 residues. In DNA, the CDR3 is TGTGCCAGCAGTCGCCCCTCTGCCAGCAATCAGCCCCAGCATTTT. It codes for CASSRPSASNQPQHF.

The chain is built from TRBV20-1 and TRBJ1-1; D call uncertain. V lost 6 bases and J 10 bases, leaving 21 bases between the germline ends. Germline assignment: CDR1 DFQATT and CDR2 SNEGSKA (reference sequence). The CDR3 totals 13 residues. The CDR3, as DNA: TGCAGTGCGTTCGAAACCGGGGATTGGGGAGCTTTCTTT. Encoded protein: CSAFETGDWGAFF.

This clonotype has ten or more counts. The chain employs TRBV7-2 and TRBJ2-7; 9 nucleotides align to TRBD2. The J segment lost 2 bases and the V segment lost 3 bases, leaving 8 bases of the junction unmatched. Germline CDR1 is SGHTA and CDR2 is FQGNSA. The CDR3 covers 16 residues. DNA for the CDR3: TGTGCCAGCAGCTTCGACGGACTAGCGACTACCTACGAGCAGTACTTC. Encoded protein: CASSFDGLATTYEQYF.

The chain couples TRBV7-2 to TRBJ2-4; 12 bases match TRBD2. The CDR3 runs 18 residues. Looked up from germline, CDR1 is SGHTA and CDR2 is FQGNSA. Trimming cost V 5 bases and J 2 bases; bases outside gene matches: 10. CDR3 bases: TGTGCCAGCAGCAATTCGCGACTAGCGGGAGTACCCAAAAACATTCAGTACTTC. It translates to CASSNSRLAGVPKNIQYF.

V gene TRBV2 combines with J gene TRBJ2-3; TRBD1 matches 10 bases. V lost 3 bases and J lost 3; bases outside the gene matches: 3. The CDR3 contains 15 residues. Germline values: CDR1 SNHLY, CDR2 FYNNEI. The CDR3 nucleotides are TGTGCCAGCAGTGAGGGACAGGGGTTTACAGATACGCAGTATTTT. Its protein product is CASSEGQGFTDTQYF.

The V and J genes are TRBV23-1 and TRBJ2-3; D gene unclear. TRBV23-1 is labeled an ORF, and its function is uncertain. This CDR3 contains 16 residues. Trimming shortened V by 8 bases and J by 2 bases, and 20 bases separated the two germline ends. The CDR3 DNA follows: TGCGCCAGCGCCATTGTTTGCGGCCCCCACACAGATACGCAGTATTTT. Its protein product is CASAIVCGPHTDTQYF.

The chain couples TRBV6-2 or TRBV6-3 to TRBJ2-3, with unresolved D. The V and J ends lost 0 bases and 0 bases respectively, with 13 bases between them. The length of the CDR3 is 17 residues. The germline V gene encodes CDR1 MNHEY and CDR2 SVGEGT. CDR3 amino acids: CASSYSVMRSSTDTQYF. CDR3 sequence (DNA): TGTGCCAGCAGTTACTCCGTTATGAGATCTAGCACAGATACGCAGTATTTT.

The chain is built from TRBV11-3 and TRBJ2-1; 9 nucleotides line up with TRBD2. The ends lost 1 base at V and 5 bases at J; junction bases unmatched: 3. The CDR3 covers 15 residues. CDR1 and CDR2 from the germline V gene are SGHNT and YENEEA. The CDR3 region has the DNA TGTGCCAGCAGCTTAGGTTCTAGCGGGAACAATGAGCAGTTCTTC. This gives the protein CASSLGSSGNNEQFF.

This clonotype appeared a few times. Written as DNA, the CDR3 is TGCAGCGTTGCGGGGGGGGTTAGCGATACGCAGTATTTT. Its protein product is CSVAGGVSDTQYF. The chain carries TRBV29-1 and TRBJ2-3, with 8 positions matching TRBD2. Trimming cost V 4 bases and J 6 bases; bases outside gene matches: 6. Germline V CDR1 and CDR2: SQVTM, ANQGSEA. The CDR3 sequence is 13 residues long.

The table lists this clonotype with a count of one. V is TRBV7-9 and J is TRBJ1-5; D call uncertain. The germline CDR1 and CDR2 sequences are SEHNR and FQNEAQ (reference sequence). Trimming took off 1 base at V and 0 bases at J, with 13 bases between the two ends. The CDR3 covers 17 residues. The CDR3 here is CASSLGSDFNSNQPQHF. CDR3 DNA sequence: TGTGCCAGCAGCTTAGGTTCAGATTTCAATAGCAATCAGCCCCAGCATTTT.

This clonotype has a handful of counts. The chain joins TRBV12-3 or TRBV12-4 to TRBJ2-1; a weak D match, TRBD2 (5 bases). The CDR3 totals 16 residues. Between the trimmed V and J ends, which lost 3 bases and 5 bases, there was a span of 17 bases. The CDR3 DNA reads TGTGCCAGCAGTTTCCCTGCTCTAGGACTGGACAATGAGCAGTTCTTC. Amino acid sequence: CASSFPALGLDNEQFF.

Only a few counts were recorded for this clonotype. This sequence joins TRBV29-1 and TRBJ1-1; D is perhaps TRBD1 (5 bases). Between the trimmed V and J ends, which lost 2 bases and 0 bases, there was a span of 7 bases. Germline V gene data show CDR1 as SQVTM and CDR2 as ANQGSEA. The CDR3 runs to 13 residues. CDR3 amino acids: CSVERGMNTEAFF. The CDR3 DNA reads as TGCAGCGTTGAAAGGGGTATGAACACTGAAGCTTTCTTT.

This clonotype occurred many times. This chain joins TRBV6-1 and TRBJ2-1; D is perhaps TRBD2 (6 bases). CDR1 and CDR2 (germline): MNHNS, SASEGT. This CDR3 is built from 15 residues. With 1 base removed from V and 5 bases from J, the gap between germline ends came to 12 bases. Written as DNA, the CDR3 is TGTGCCAGCAGTGAAGAGGGGAGGCGCAACAATGAGCAGTTCTTC. Its translation is CASSEEGRRNNEQFF.

V is TRBV27 and J is TRBJ1-1; the D gene is possibly TRBD1 (5 bases). This CDR3 is built from 14 residues. The V gene's germline CDR1 is MNHEY and CDR2 SMNVEV (reference sequence). Trimming removed 6 bases at V and 6 bases at J, with 17 bases between. The CDR3 DNA reads as TGTGCCAGCAGGCTGATAGAGCGGGGGTCTGAAGCTTTCTTT. This translates into CASRLIERGSEAFF.

The V and J genes are TRBV7-8 and TRBJ2-5; unclear D gene. Germline V gene data show CDR1 as SGHVS and CDR2 as FQNEAQ. Trimming took 4 bases from V and 2 from J, leaving 17 bases between them. The CDR3 covers 16 residues. CDR3 residues: CASSWTRPAAQETQYF. CDR3 coding DNA: TGTGCCAGCAGCTGGACCCGCCCCGCTGCACAAGAGACCCAGTACTTC. Using reference TRBV7-8 and TRBJ2-5 for the parts outside the CDR3, the full variable domain is GAGVSQSPRYKVAKRGQDVALRCDPISGHVSLFWYQQALGQGPEFLTYFQNEAQLDKSGLPSDRFFAERPEGSVSTLKIQRTQQEDSAVYLCASSWTRPAAQETQYFGPGTRLLVL.

The chain employs TRBV4-3 and TRBJ1-1; D gene uncertain. This CDR3 region has 16 residues. Trimming shortened V by 0 bases and J by 0 bases, and 11 bases separated the two germline ends. Germline CDR1 is LGHNA and CDR2 is YSLEER. CDR3 sequence: CASSQDPAVLNTEAFF. As DNA, the CDR3 is TGCGCCAGCAGCCAAGATCCCGCGGTTCTGAACACTGAAGCTTTCTTT.

This clonotype has at least ten counts. The gene calls are TRBV9 and TRBJ2-5; TRBD2 matches at 15 bases. The CDR3 loop spans 15 amino acids. The V gene's germline CDR1 is SGDLS and CDR2 YYNGEE. V was clipped by 2 bases and J by 4 bases; unmatched bases: 0. This chain's CDR3 is CASSVGLAGGETQYF. The DNA for the CDR3 is TGTGCCAGCAGCGTGGGACTAGCGGGAGGAGAGACCCAGTACTTC.

The V gene is TRBV5-1, the J gene TRBJ2-5; the D gene is possibly TRBD1 (5 bases). V lost 0 bases, J lost 4 bases, and 16 bases lay in between. From germline, CDR1 is SGHRS and CDR2 YFSETQ. The CDR3 has 16 residues. CDR3 sequence reads: CASSLAVAVRGETQYF. The CDR3 nucleotides are TGCGCCAGCAGCTTGGCCGTAGCCGTTAGGGGAGAGACCCAGTACTTC.

This sequence joins TRBV6-5 and TRBJ2-7, with 10 bases lining up with TRBD1. The CDR3 contains 15 residues. Unmatched junction bases numbered 6, after V lost 2 bases and J lost 5 bases. From germline, CDR1 is MNHEY and CDR2 SVGAGI. CDR3 DNA: TGTGCCAGCAGTTACGTCCCGGGACAGGGGAACGAGCAGTACTTC. Amino acids: CASSYVPGQGNEQYF.

This clonotype came up a few times. V is TRBV19 and J is TRBJ1-2; possibly TRBD1 for D (5 bases). Trimming took 6 bases from V and 8 from J, leaving 13 bases between them. This CDR3 region has 12 residues. Germline CDR1 reads LNHDA; CDR2 reads SQIVND (reference sequence). The CDR3 loop is CASRDSGNGYTF. CDR3 nucleotides: TGTGCCAGTAGGGATTCAGGGAACGGCTACACCTTC.

V usage is TRBV4-3 and J usage is TRBJ1-2, with a weak D call TRBD1 (5 bases). Germline CDR1 reads LGHNA; CDR2 reads YSLEER. The CDR3 totals 16 residues. The V end was cut by 3 bases, the J end by 3 bases, with 17 bases between. The DNA for the CDR3 is TGCGCCAGCAGCCAGCACAGGAACGCTATAGACTATGGCTACACCTTC. This translates into CASSQHRNAIDYGYTF.